One and the same sample provided the 25 T cell receptor beta chains below, sequenced in a study of identical twins. TCRdb re-derived calls from the 5' RACE reads in MiXCR, one entry per CDR3 protein. This table has 1.5 million to 2 million distinct CDR3 sequences, about 31% appearing once. Sample: cord blood. These receptors came from a newborn girl in good health.

The chain joins TRBV6-5 to TRBJ2-7, with D possibly matching TRBD2 (6 bases). CDR1 and CDR2 from the germline V gene are MNHEY and SVGAGI. The CDR3 extends over 15 amino acids. The germline V and J ends were trimmed by 0 bases and 0 bases, with 9 bases remaining between them. The CDR3 bases are TGTGCCAGCAGTTACTCGGAGGGCCGCTCCTACGAGCAGTACTTC. Protein sequence: CASSYSEGRSYEQYF.

The chain carries TRBV20-1 and TRBJ1-1, with D unresolved. Germline V gives CDR1 DFQATT, CDR2 SNEGSKA (reference sequence). Trimming stripped 0 bases from V and 11 bases from J, with 13 bases between. The CDR3 runs to 12 residues. The CDR3 region is CSAREPTKKAFF. Here the CDR3 DNA reads TGCAGTGCTAGAGAACCGACTAAGAAGGCTTTCTTT.

The chain has TRBV7-9 and TRBJ1-2; D unclear. Germline V gives CDR1 SEHNR, CDR2 FQNEAQ (reference sequence). The CDR3 is 15 residues long. Trimming shortened V by 1 base and J by 4 bases, and 13 bases separated the two germline ends. The CDR3 bases are TGTGCCAGCAGCTTAGAGTGGATCGGGAGCTATGGCTACACCTTC. It translates to CASSLEWIGSYGYTF.

The chain is built from TRBV6-2 or TRBV6-3 and TRBJ2-3; D gene uncertain. CDR1 is MNHEY, CDR2 SVGEGT, per germline. V dropped 8 bases and J dropped 6 bases, with 21 bases sitting between them. The CDR3 is made up of 15 amino acids. CDR3 DNA sequence: TGTGCCAGCCCTGCTACCGCTCTCCATGGGGATACGCAGTATTTT. This codes for CASPATALHGDTQYF.

The V gene is TRBV12-3 or TRBV12-4, the J gene TRBJ2-4; 8 bases line up with TRBD1. The end of the DNA aligns better with TRBJ2-5, so the J call may be wrong. This CDR3 has 16 residues. The DNA for the CDR3 is TGTGCCAGCAGTATTTTCAGGGGGCGAACGGACGAGACCCAGTACTTC. Translation: CASSIFRGRTDETQYF.

CDR3 in DNA: TGTGCCAGCAGCTTCGGGACAGCTTATGAAAAACTGTTTTTT. It is translated as CASSFGTAYEKLFF. The chain recombines TRBV7-9 with TRBJ1-4; TRBD1 matches 7 bases. Germline CDR1 and CDR2: SEHNR and FQNEAQ (reference sequence). This CDR3 has 14 amino acids. Trimming at V came to 3 bases and at J to 6 bases, leaving 4 bases not matched to a gene.

V and J are TRBV28 and TRBJ2-4; TRBD2 agrees at 8 bases. The DNA end is a closer match to TRBJ2-7, so the J assignment may be wrong. In germline, CDR1 is MDHEN, CDR2 SYDVKM. The CDR3 has 16 residues. The chain's CDR3 is CASSGGLSSSGYEQYF. The CDR3 DNA reads TGTGCCAGCAGTGGGGGACTATCCTCTAGCGGGTACGAGCAGTACTTC.

This clonotype appeared a few times. The chain links TRBV7-9 to TRBJ2-1; 9 bases fit TRBD2. The V gene end was trimmed by 1 base and the J gene end by 6 bases; junction bases not matched to a gene: 7. Per the germline V gene, CDR1 is SEHNR and CDR2 is FQNEAQ (reference sequence). This CDR3 has 16 residues. The CDR3 DNA follows: TGTGCCAGCAGCTTAGTTCCGGCGGGAGGGTTCAATGAGCAGTTCTTC. Encoded protein: CASSLVPAGGFNEQFF.

This clonotype was detected a few times. The CDR3 protein is CASSSGTGGTYNSPLHF. The CDR3 DNA follows: TGTGCCAGCAGCTCCGGGACAGGGGGCACCTATAATTCACCCCTCCACTTT. J is TRBJ1-6 and V is TRBV28, with TRBD1 matching 12 bases. Looked up from germline, CDR1 is MDHEN and CDR2 is SYDVKM. Losses at the gene ends were 6 bases for V and 2 bases for J; bases not matched to a gene: 5. This CDR3 is 17 amino acids long.

This chain links TRBV19 with TRBJ2-6, with TRBD1 as a possible D gene (6 bases). Germline lookup yields CDR1 LNHDA and CDR2 SQIVND (reference sequence). The CDR3 extends over 18 amino acids. V dropped 1 base and J dropped 0 bases, with 13 bases sitting between them. The CDR3, as DNA: TGTGCCAGTAGTATAGGAGGGACAACCTTCTCTGGGGCCAACGTCCTGACTTTC. Amino acids: CASSIGGTTFSGANVLTF.

The table lists this clonotype with a few counts. The V gene is TRBV7-9, the J gene TRBJ2-3; 8 bases fit TRBD2. This CDR3 is 16 amino acids long. Trimming at V came to 2 bases and at J to 2 bases, leaving 6 bases not matched to a gene. Germline CDR1 and CDR2: SEHNR and FQNEAQ (reference sequence). The CDR3 loop reads CASSLSSGANTDTQYF. DNA for the CDR3: TGTGCCAGCAGCTTAAGTAGCGGGGCAAACACAGATACGCAGTATTTT.

This clonotype was seen more than once but under ten times. The CDR3 spells CSANRLRSYNEQFF. The CDR3 region has the DNA TGCAGTGCTAACAGACTCCGCTCCTACAATGAGCAGTTCTTC. The chain employs TRBV20-1 and TRBJ2-1; D is ambiguous. Trimming took off 4 bases at V and 0 bases at J, with 10 bases between the two ends. This CDR3 region has 14 residues. CDR1 is DFQATT, CDR2 SNEGSKA, per germline (reference sequence).

This chain links TRBV5-1 with TRBJ1-1; tentatively, D is TRBD1 (6 bases). Germline-derived CDR1 and CDR2 are SGHRS and YFSETQ. V lost 4 bases and J 0 bases, leaving 22 bases between the germline ends. The CDR3 has 18 amino acids. The CDR3: CASSLGGAYRVLNTEAFF. CDR3 nucleotide sequence: TGCGCCAGCAGCCTTGGGGGGGCCTACAGAGTATTGAACACTGAAGCTTTCTTT.

This clonotype was counted ten times or more. V is TRBV27 and J is TRBJ2-7; D ambiguous. CDR1 and CDR2 (germline): MNHEY, SMNVEV (reference sequence). This CDR3 contains 14 residues. The germline V and J ends were trimmed by 0 bases and 0 bases, with 6 bases remaining between them. CDR3 loop: CASSLSGASYEQYF. The CDR3 DNA is TGTGCCAGCAGTTTATCGGGCGCCTCCTACGAGCAGTACTTC.

This chain uses TRBV4-2 with TRBJ2-1; 8 bases line up with TRBD1. The germline CDR1 and CDR2 sequences are LGHNA and YNFKEQ. The CDR3 consists of 15 residues. Germline trimming cut 4 bases from V and 2 bases from J; bases unmatched to any gene: 4. The CDR3, as DNA: TGTGCCAGCAGCCGCGGACAGGGAACCTACAATGAGCAGTTCTTC. Its translation is CASSRGQGTYNEQFF.

This clonotype was found a few times. The chain recombines TRBV10-2 with TRBJ2-7; D remains unclear. Germline CDR1 and CDR2: WSHSY and SAAADI. With 6 bases removed from V and 2 bases from J, the gap between germline ends came to 14 bases. The CDR3 extends over 14 amino acids. CDR3 residues: CASSYIGPTYEQYF. The CDR3 DNA is TGCGCCAGCAGCTACATTGGTCCCACCTACGAGCAGTACTTC.

Of note for this clonotype: Its ends do not fully match the called genes, so a read error is possible. V usage is TRBV29-1 and J usage is TRBJ2-4; TRBD2 matches at 9 bases. TRBJ2-5 matches the DNA end more closely, so the J call is doubtful. Per the germline V gene, CDR1 is SQVTM and CDR2 is ANQGSEA. The CDR3 extends over 14 amino acids. The CDR3 nucleotides read TGCAACGTTGGTCGACTAGCGGCCCAAGAGACCCAGTACTTC. It encodes CNVGRLAAQETQYF.

The chain carries TRBV20-1 and TRBJ1-2, with D possibly TRBD1 on 6 matching bases. Per germline, CDR1 DFQATT and CDR2 SNEGSKA (reference sequence). The ends were cut back, 6 bases at V and 0 bases at J, with 11 bases in the middle. The CDR3 covers 13 residues. The CDR3 sequence: CSATQGTNYGYTF. Here the CDR3 DNA reads TGCAGTGCCACCCAGGGGACTAACTATGGCTACACCTTC.

This clonotype was observed a few times. V gene TRBV14 combines with J gene TRBJ2-6; a weak D match, TRBD2 (5 bases). This CDR3 has 14 amino acids. Germline CDR1 and CDR2: SGHDN and FVKESK. Trimming took off 5 bases at V and 5 bases at J, with 10 bases between the two ends. CDR3 bases: TGTGCCAGCAGCGTCGGACTTAGGGCCAACGTCCTGACTTTC. It codes for CASSVGLRANVLTF.

This clonotype turned up a few times. J is TRBJ2-1 and V is TRBV27; 7 positions agree with TRBD2. The junction had 11 bases not matched to a gene; V was cut back by 5 bases and J by 7 bases. CDR1 and CDR2 (germline): MNHEY, SMNVEV (reference sequence). CDR3 size: 15 residues. The CDR3 sequence: CASSPRDYKLNEQFF. The CDR3 DNA reads as TGTGCCAGCAGTCCCCGGGACTACAAATTGAATGAGCAGTTCTTC.

The table lists this clonotype with a few counts. The rearrangement joins TRBV20-1 to TRBJ2-5; no clear D gene. CDR1 and CDR2 (germline): DFQATT, SNEGSKA (reference sequence). The CDR3 covers 12 residues. V was cut by 4 bases and J by 1 base, with 7 bases left in between. The CDR3 DNA reads as TGCAGTGCTATGCCTAGCCAAGAGACCCAGTACTTC. Translated, it gives CSAMPSQETQYF.

This clonotype has a handful of counts. A junction end diverges from the germline sequence, so it may reflect a read error. This chain uses TRBV30 with TRBJ2-1; 11 bases are a match to TRBD2. This CDR3 has 15 residues. Germline V CDR1 and CDR2: GTSNPN, SVGIG (reference sequence). The CDR3 loop is CAWSTLAGGSNGQFF. The CDR3 DNA reads TGTGCCTGGAGTACCCTAGCGGGGGGTTCCAATGGGCAGTTCTTC.

The J gene is TRBJ2-5, the V gene TRBV5-6; 9 bases agree with TRBD2. The CDR3 runs 16 residues. Germline CDR1 and CDR2: SGHDT and YYEEEE. The V gene end was trimmed by 2 bases and the J gene end by 4 bases; junction bases not matched to a gene: 9. This CDR3 is CASSLLASGVIETQYF. CDR3 in DNA: TGTGCCAGCAGCTTACTTGCTAGCGGGGTTATAGAGACCCAGTACTTC.

The chain employs TRBV18 and TRBJ2-7; 7 bases map to TRBD2. The CDR3 is 18 residues long. The J segment lost 3 bases and the V segment lost 1 base, leaving 15 bases of the junction unmatched. Germline loops: CDR1 KGHSH, CDR2 LQKENI. CDR3 protein: CASSPRGVRDYLLYEQYF. The DNA for the CDR3 is TGTGCCAGCTCACCACGCGGTGTGAGGGACTACCTTCTCTACGAGCAGTACTTC.

This clonotype has more than one count but fewer than ten. The V gene is TRBV6-5, the J gene TRBJ2-3, with 9 bases fitting TRBD2. The V gene's germline CDR1 is MNHEY and CDR2 SVGAGI. V lost 0 bases, J lost 5 bases, and 3 bases stayed unmatched. The CDR3 spans 15 residues. Here the CDR3 reads CASSYSAGGVDTQYF. The CDR3 nucleotides are TGTGCCAGCAGTTACTCGGCGGGAGGGGTAGATACGCAGTATTTT.